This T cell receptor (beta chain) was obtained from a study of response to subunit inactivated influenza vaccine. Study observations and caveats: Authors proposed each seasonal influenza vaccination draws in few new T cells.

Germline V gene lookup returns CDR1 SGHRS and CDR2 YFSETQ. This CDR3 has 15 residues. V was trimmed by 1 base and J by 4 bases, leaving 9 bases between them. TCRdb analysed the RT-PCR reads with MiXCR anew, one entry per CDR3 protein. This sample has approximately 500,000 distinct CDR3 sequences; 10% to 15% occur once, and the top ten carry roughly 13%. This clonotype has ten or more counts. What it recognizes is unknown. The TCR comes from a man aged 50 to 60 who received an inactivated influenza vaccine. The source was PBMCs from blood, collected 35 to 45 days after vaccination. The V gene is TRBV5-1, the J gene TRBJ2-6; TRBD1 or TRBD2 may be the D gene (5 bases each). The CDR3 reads CASSLMGEGANVLTF. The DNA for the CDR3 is TGCGCCAGCAGCTTGATGGGGGAAGGGGCCAACGTCCTGACTTTC.